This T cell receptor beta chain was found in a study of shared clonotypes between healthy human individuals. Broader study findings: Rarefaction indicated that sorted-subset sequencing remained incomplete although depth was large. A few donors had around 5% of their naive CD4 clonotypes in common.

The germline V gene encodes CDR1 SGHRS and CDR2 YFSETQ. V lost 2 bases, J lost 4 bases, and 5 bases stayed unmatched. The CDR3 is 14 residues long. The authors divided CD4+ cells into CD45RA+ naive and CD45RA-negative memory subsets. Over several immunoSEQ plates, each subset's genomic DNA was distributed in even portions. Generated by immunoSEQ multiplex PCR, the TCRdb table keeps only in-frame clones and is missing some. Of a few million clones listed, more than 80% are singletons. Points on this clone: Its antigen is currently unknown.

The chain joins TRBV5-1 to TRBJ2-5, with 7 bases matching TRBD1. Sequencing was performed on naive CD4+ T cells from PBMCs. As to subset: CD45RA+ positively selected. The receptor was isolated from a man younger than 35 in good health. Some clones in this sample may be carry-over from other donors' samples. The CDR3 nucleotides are TGCGCCAGCAGCTTAACAGGGGAGCGAGAGACCCAGTACTTC. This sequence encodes CASSLTGERETQYF.